The 23 T cell receptor beta chains below all came from one sample that was sequenced in a study of a mutant IDH1 vaccine in newly diagnosed glioma. The antigens these receptors bind are not known. Generated by immunoSEQ multiplex PCR, the TCRdb table keeps only in-frame clones and is missing some. The table has over 95,000 clones, 85% to 90% seen once. Time point reported: week 11, during vaccination. Mutant IDH1 20-mer peptide, at 300 ug, made up each vaccine dose, with topical imiquimod. The material sequenced was PBMCs, taken from a glioma patient whose treatment included an IDH1 peptide vaccine. The receptor source for this set is a woman in her 50s with glioma.

The CDR3 DNA follows: TGTGCCAGTAGTCCCCAGGGACAGGGGGCGGAGGTGGCCAAAAACATTCAGTACTTC. It yields the protein CASSPQGQGAEVAKNIQYF. The rearrangement links TRBV19 to TRBJ2-4; 12 bases agree with TRBD1. J was trimmed by 1 base and V by 5 bases; bases with no gene match: 12. Per germline, CDR1 LNHDA and CDR2 SQIVND (reference sequence). This CDR3 has 19 amino acids.

The chain carries TRBV7-3 and TRBJ2-3; weak D call: TRBD2 (6 bases). CDR1 SGHTA and CDR2 FQGTGA come from the germline V gene. Deletions cut 5 bases from V and 3 bases from J, with 12 bases between. CDR3 length: 14 amino acids. CDR3 bases: TGTGCCAGCAGCATGGGACTCTCAACAGATACGCAGTATTTT. Translating it yields CASSMGLSTDTQYF.

This sequence joins TRBV4-2 and TRBJ2-5, with D hard to call. Trimming removed 4 bases at V and 5 bases at J, with 14 bases between. The CDR3 contains 14 residues. The V gene's germline CDR1 is LGHNA and CDR2 YNFKEQ. CDR3 DNA sequence: TGTGCCAGCAGCCTAGACCTACTGGGGGAGACCCAGTACTTC. Its protein product is CASSLDLLGETQYF.

The J gene is TRBJ2-7, the V gene TRBV19; 9 positions agree with TRBD1. V gave up 5 bases and J gave up 4 bases; unmatched junction bases: 12. CDR1 is LNHDA and CDR2 is SQIVND in the germline V gene (reference sequence). This CDR3 region has 16 residues. CDR3 bases: TGTGCCAGTAGTCCCGGGACAGGGCGGGTGGCTTACGAGCAGTACTTC. Amino acid sequence: CASSPGTGRVAYEQYF.

The table lists this clone with a count of one. The chain joins TRBV9 to TRBJ1-3; weak D call: TRBD1 (5 bases). The CDR3 sequence is 14 residues long. Trimming took 0 bases from V and 4 from J, leaving 8 bases between them. CDR1 and CDR2 from the germline V gene are SGDLS and YYNGEE. The CDR3 is CASSVGGPGNTIYF. The CDR3, as DNA: TGTGCCAGCAGCGTAGGGGGACCGGGAAACACCATATATTTT.

The chain is built from TRBV28 and TRBJ1-2, with 9 bases fitting TRBD1. This CDR3 contains 14 residues. V lost 6 bases, J lost 5 bases, and 7 bases stayed unmatched. CDR1 is MDHEN and CDR2 is SYDVKM in the germline V gene. The CDR3 protein is CASSPTGGKYGYTF. DNA for the CDR3: TGTGCCAGCAGCCCGACAGGGGGAAAATATGGCTACACCTTC.

The CDR3 region has the DNA TGTGCCAGCAGCTTAGGCGCAGGGGCTAATTCACCCCTCCACTTT. Its translation: CASSLGAGANSPLHF. The V call is TRBV5-4, the J call TRBJ1-6; weak D call: TRBD1 (6 bases). Germline V gives CDR1 SGHNT, CDR2 YYREEE (reference sequence). V gave up 2 bases and J gave up 6 bases, with 12 bases separating them. The CDR3 is made up of 15 amino acids.

V and J are TRBV27 and TRBJ2-7, with TRBD1 matching over 9 bases. The germline V gene has CDR1 MNHEY and CDR2 SMNVEV (reference sequence). Trimming removed 4 bases from V and 9 bases from J; junction bases left unmatched: 16. CDR3 length equals 16 residues. CDR3 sequence (DNA): TGTGCCAGCAGTTCTGTCCGGGGACAGGGACCTTTTGTGCAGTACTTC. Translated, it gives CASSSVRGQGPFVQYF.

The chain is built from TRBV6-1 and TRBJ2-1, with TRBD1 as a possible D gene (5 bases). CDR3 length: 15 amino acids. Trimming took off 1 base at V and 8 bases at J, with 15 bases between the two ends. Germline V gene sequence: CDR1 MNHNS, CDR2 SASEGT. CDR3 sequence reads: CASSEGWGRTDEQFF. Here the CDR3 DNA reads TGTGCCAGCAGTGAAGGGTGGGGCCGTACCGATGAGCAGTTCTTC.

The chain uses TRBV6-5 and TRBJ2-1, with 7 bases lining up with TRBD2. The germline V gene has CDR1 MNHEY and CDR2 SVGAGI. The CDR3 totals 15 residues. Losses at the gene ends were 2 bases for V and 6 bases for J; bases not matched to a gene: 7. CDR3 nucleotides: TGTGCCAGCAGTTACGGGCCTAGCGGTTTCAATGAGCAGTTCTTC. Amino acids: CASSYGPSGFNEQFF.

The chain links TRBV7-9 to TRBJ1-5; no reliable D call. V gave up 5 bases and J gave up 3 bases, with 8 bases separating them. Looked up from germline, CDR1 is SEHNR and CDR2 is FQNEAQ (reference sequence). CDR3 size: 13 residues. The CDR3 here is CASSRSYNQPQHF. The CDR3 region has the DNA TGTGCCAGCAGCCGCTCCTACAATCAGCCCCAGCATTTT.

The V gene is TRBV15, the J gene TRBJ1-4, with 9 positions matching TRBD1. J lost 7 bases, V lost 7 bases, and 10 bases had no gene match. The CDR3 loop spans 15 amino acids. Germline lookup yields CDR1 LNHNV and CDR2 YYDKDF (reference sequence). CDR3: CATNYPTGGSEKLFF. CDR3 sequence (DNA): TGTGCCACCAACTACCCGACAGGGGGTTCTGAAAAACTGTTTTTT.

V and J are TRBV27 and TRBJ1-2; perhaps TRBD1 as D (5 bases). Between the trimmed V and J ends, which lost 6 bases and 4 bases, there was a span of 6 bases. The CDR3 sequence is 11 residues long. Germline CDR1 reads MNHEY; CDR2 reads SMNVEV (reference sequence). CDR3: CASRTGYGYTF. The CDR3, as DNA: TGTGCCAGCAGAACAGGCTATGGCTACACCTTC.

The rearrangement uses TRBV18 and TRBJ1-5; D may be TRBD1 (5 bases). Germline V gene sequence: CDR1 KGHSH, CDR2 LQKENI. The CDR3 consists of 17 residues. The ends were cut back, 1 base at V and 2 bases at J, with 15 bases in the middle. The CDR3 DNA sequence: TGTGCCAGCTCACCACGGTTTGAGGGGTCACGCAATCAGCCCCAGCATTTT. The encoded protein is CASSPRFEGSRNQPQHF.

CDR3 protein: CASSSERTQETQYF. In DNA form, the CDR3 reads TGTGCCAGCAGTTCCGAGCGGACTCAAGAGACCCAGTACTTC. V and J are TRBV2 and TRBJ2-5; D is possibly TRBD2 (5 bases). CDR1 is SNHLY, CDR2 FYNNEI, per germline. V was pared by 5 bases and J by 2 bases, with 12 bases between. CDR3 length equals 14 residues.

This chain joins TRBV30 and TRBJ2-7, with D perhaps being TRBD1 or TRBD2 (5 bases each). Trimming took 6 bases from V and 6 from J, leaving 15 bases between them. This CDR3 is built from 12 residues. Germline V gives CDR1 GTSNPN, CDR2 SVGIG (reference sequence). Here the CDR3 DNA reads TGTGCCTGTTACGGACCCGGGGCCGAGCAGTACTTC. This sequence encodes CACYGPGAEQYF. Drawing the rest from reference TRBV30 and TRBJ2-7, the complete variable domain is SQTIHQWPATLVQPVGSPLSLECTVEGTSNPNLYWYRQAAGRGLQLLFYSVGIGQISSEVPQNLSASRPQDRQFILSSKKLLLSDSGFYLCACYGPGAEQYFGPGTRLTVT.

The sample holds a few counts of this clone. This chain links TRBV7-3 with TRBJ1-4; no reliable D call. Between the trimmed V and J ends, which lost 2 bases and 1 base, there was a span of 8 bases. The germline gives CDR1 SGHTA, CDR2 FQGTGA. The CDR3 contains 15 residues. CDR3 protein: CASSLSGGTNEKLFF. CDR3 in DNA: TGTGCCAGCAGCTTATCGGGAGGAACTAATGAAAAACTGTTTTTT.

The CDR3 coding sequence is TGTGCCATGTCCCCTAGCGGGAACACCGGGGAGCTGTTTTTT. Its translation: CAMSPSGNTGELFF. V usage is TRBV10-3 and J usage is TRBJ2-2; 7 positions agree with TRBD2. The CDR3 covers 14 residues. Germline CDR1 is ENHRY and CDR2 is SYGVKD. Trimming removed 9 bases from V and 1 base from J; junction bases left unmatched: 5.

The chain is built from TRBV9 and TRBJ2-1, with 9 bases matching TRBD2. The CDR3 consists of 20 residues. With V trimmed by 4 bases and J by 2 bases, 19 bases remained unmatched. Germline assignment: CDR1 SGDLS and CDR2 YYNGEE. The CDR3: CASSLRGQTVAGAAYNEQFF. DNA of the CDR3: TGTGCCAGCAGCCTGAGAGGACAAACTGTAGCGGGAGCAGCCTACAATGAGCAGTTCTTC.

The V gene is TRBV29-1, the J gene TRBJ2-1; 7 bases align to TRBD2. The CDR3 is made up of 13 amino acids. After removal of 3 bases from V and 4 bases from J, the junction contained 3 bases not matched to a gene. Looked up from germline, CDR1 is SQVTM and CDR2 is ANQGSEA. CDR3 DNA sequence: TGCAGCGTTGAGGCTAGCGGATACAATGAGCAGTTCTTC. It codes for CSVEASGYNEQFF.

The chain carries TRBV4-1 and TRBJ2-5, with D unclear. The CDR3 length is 15 residues. The V end lost 0 bases, the J end lost 5 bases, and 13 bases lay between the germline ends. Germline CDR1 reads MGHRA; CDR2 reads YSYEKL. The DNA for the CDR3 is TGCGCCAGCAGCCAAGATTGGGGTTCTGTGGAGACCCAGTACTTC. Translating it yields CASSQDWGSVETQYF.

The CDR3: CAWSVPGRGSYQPQHF. The DNA for the CDR3 is TGTGCCTGGAGTGTACCCGGCAGGGGATCGTATCAGCCCCAGCATTTT. The chain employs TRBV30 and TRBJ1-5; D perhaps matches TRBD1 (6 bases). The germline V and J ends were trimmed by 0 bases and 5 bases, with 17 bases remaining between them. The germline CDR1 and CDR2 sequences are GTSNPN and SVGIG (reference sequence). The CDR3 runs 16 residues.

The rearrangement links TRBV2 to TRBJ1-3; D not certain. This CDR3 spans 14 amino acids. From germline, CDR1 is SNHLY and CDR2 FYNNEI. V was trimmed by 1 base and J by 0 bases, leaving 4 bases between them. The CDR3 sequence: CASSEDPSGNTIYF. As DNA, the CDR3 is TGTGCCAGCAGTGAAGACCCCTCTGGAAACACCATATATTTT. Supplemented by reference TRBV2 and TRBJ1-3, the full variable domain reads EPEVTQTPSHQVTQMGQEVILRCVPISNHLYFYWYRQILGQKVEFLVSFYNNEISEKSEIFDDQFSVERPDGSNFTLKIRSTKLEDSAMYFCASSEDPSGNTIYFGEGSWLTVV.